The present TCR beta chain was sequenced within a study of human T cells and chemical hapten exposure. There are 16 residues in the CDR3. The ends were cut back, 5 bases at V and 0 bases at J, with 16 bases in the middle. Germline V gene sequence: CDR1 KGHDR, CDR2 SFDVKD. TCRdb recomputed calls from the RACE reads with MiXCR, one row per CDR3 protein. The table lists roughly 50,000 distinct CDR3 sequences, roughly 10% of them singletons, with approximately 17% in the top ten. Stated time point: patch test 3, about 24 weeks after DPC sensitization. Stated treatment: therapeutic diphenylcyclopropenone sensitization with weekly scalp DPC.

V is TRBV24-1 and J is TRBJ2-7, with D perhaps TRBD2 (7 bases). The sequencing used whole blood, collected in connection with sensitization to the hapten diphenylcyclopropenone (DPC). The TCR sequence derives from a woman between 40 and 55 years old with alopecia areata. Some clones in this sample may be carry-over from other donors' samples. The CDR3 bases are TGTGCCACCAGTGTTCGGGGGGCCACCCTCTCCTACGAGCAGTACTTC. Translated: CATSVRGATLSYEQYF.